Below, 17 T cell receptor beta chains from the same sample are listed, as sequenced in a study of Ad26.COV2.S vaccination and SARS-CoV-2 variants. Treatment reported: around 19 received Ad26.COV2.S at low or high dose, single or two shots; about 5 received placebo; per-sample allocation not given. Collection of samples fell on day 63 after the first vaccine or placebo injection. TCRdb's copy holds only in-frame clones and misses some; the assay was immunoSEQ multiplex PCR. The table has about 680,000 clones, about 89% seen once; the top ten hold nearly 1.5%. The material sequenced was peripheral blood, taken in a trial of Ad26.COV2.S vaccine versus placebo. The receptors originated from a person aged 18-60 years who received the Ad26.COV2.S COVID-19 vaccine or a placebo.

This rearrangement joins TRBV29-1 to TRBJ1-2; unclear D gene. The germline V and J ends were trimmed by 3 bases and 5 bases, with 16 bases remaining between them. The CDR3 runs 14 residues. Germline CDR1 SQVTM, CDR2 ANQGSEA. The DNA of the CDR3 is TGCAGCGTTGATCCCGTGGGCAGTTTATATGGCTACACCTTC. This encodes CSVDPVGSLYGYTF.

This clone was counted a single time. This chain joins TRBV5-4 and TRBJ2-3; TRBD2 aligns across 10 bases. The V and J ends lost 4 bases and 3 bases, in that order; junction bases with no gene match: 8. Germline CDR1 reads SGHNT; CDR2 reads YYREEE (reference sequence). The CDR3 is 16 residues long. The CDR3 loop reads CASSLGSGGGTDTQYF. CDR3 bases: TGTGCCAGCAGCCTCGGCAGCGGGGGGGGAACAGATACGCAGTATTTT.

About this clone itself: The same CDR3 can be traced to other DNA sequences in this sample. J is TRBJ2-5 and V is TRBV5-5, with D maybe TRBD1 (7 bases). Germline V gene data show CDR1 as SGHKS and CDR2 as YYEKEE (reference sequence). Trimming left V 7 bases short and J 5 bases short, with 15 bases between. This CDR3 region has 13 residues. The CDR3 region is CASGGTDQETQYF. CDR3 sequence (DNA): TGTGCCAGCGGGGGGACAGATCAGGAGACCCAGTACTTC.

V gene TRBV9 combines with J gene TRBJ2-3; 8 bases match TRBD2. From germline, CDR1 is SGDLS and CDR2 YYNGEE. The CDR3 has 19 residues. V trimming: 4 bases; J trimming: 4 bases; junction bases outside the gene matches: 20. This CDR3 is CASSPVREGRRRRADTQYF. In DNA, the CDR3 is TGTGCCAGCAGCCCCGTACGGGAGGGCCGTCGGCGTAGGGCAGATACGCAGTATTTT.

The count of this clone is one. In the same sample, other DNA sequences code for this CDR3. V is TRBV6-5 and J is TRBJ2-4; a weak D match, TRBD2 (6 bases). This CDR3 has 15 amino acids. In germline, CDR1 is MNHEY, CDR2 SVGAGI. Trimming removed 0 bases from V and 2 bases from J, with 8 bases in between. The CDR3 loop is CASSYSGGTKNIQYF. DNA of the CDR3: TGTGCCAGCAGTTACTCGGGGGGAACCAAAAACATTCAGTACTTC.

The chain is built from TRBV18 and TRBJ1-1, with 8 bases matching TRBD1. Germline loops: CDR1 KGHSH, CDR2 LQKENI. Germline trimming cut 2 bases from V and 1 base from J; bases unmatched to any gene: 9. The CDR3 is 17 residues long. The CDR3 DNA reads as TGTGCCAGCTCACCATTCGACGCCGGGACAGGGAACACTGAAGCTTTCTTT. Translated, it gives CASSPFDAGTGNTEAFF. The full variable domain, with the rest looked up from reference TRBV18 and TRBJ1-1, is NAGVMQNPRHLVRRRGQEARLRCSPMKGHSHVYWYRQLPEEGLKFMVYLQKENIIDESGMPKERFSAEFPKEGPSILRIQQVVRGDSAAYFCASSPFDAGTGNTEAFFGQGTRLTVV.

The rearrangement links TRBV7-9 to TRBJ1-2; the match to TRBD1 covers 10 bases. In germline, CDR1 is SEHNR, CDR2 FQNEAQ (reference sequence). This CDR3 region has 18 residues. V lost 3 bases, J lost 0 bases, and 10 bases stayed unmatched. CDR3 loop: CASSFLPGQGFPNYGYTF. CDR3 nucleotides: TGTGCCAGCAGCTTCTTGCCGGGACAGGGGTTTCCTAACTATGGCTACACCTTC.

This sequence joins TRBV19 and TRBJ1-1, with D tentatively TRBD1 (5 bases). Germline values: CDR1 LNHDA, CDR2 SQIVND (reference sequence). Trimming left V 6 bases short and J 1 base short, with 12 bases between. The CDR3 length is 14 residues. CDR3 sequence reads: CASSIPRENTEAFF. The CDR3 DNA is TGTGCCAGTAGCATCCCCAGGGAGAACACTGAAGCTTTCTTT.

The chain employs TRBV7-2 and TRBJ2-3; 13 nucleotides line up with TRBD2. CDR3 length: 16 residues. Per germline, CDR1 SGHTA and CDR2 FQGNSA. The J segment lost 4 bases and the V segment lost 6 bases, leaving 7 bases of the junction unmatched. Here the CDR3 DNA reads TGTGCCAGCAGGCCCACTAGCGGGGGGGCCCCAGATACGCAGTATTTT. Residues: CASRPTSGGAPDTQYF.

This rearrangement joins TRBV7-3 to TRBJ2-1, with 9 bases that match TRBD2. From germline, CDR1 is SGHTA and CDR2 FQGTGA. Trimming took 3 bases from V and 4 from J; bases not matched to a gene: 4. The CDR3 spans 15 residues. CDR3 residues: CASSFAAGGYNEQFF. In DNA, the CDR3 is TGTGCCAGCAGCTTTGCAGCGGGGGGATACAATGAGCAGTTCTTC.

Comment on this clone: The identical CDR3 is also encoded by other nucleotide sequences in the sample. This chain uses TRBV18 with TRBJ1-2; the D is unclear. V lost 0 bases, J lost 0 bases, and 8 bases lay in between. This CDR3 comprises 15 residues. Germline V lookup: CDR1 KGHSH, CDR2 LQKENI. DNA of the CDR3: TGTGCCAGCTCACCACCGGGGTTAGCTAACTATGGCTACACCTTC. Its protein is CASSPPGLANYGYTF.

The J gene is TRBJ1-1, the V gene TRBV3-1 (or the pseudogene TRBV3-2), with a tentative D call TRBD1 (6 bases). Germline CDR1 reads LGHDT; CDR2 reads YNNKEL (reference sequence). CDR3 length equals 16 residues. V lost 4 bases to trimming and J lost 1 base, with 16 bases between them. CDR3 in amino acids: CASSLRGKGRNTEAFF. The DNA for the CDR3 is TGTGCCAGCAGCCTCAGGGGCAAGGGACGGAACACTGAAGCTTTCTTT.

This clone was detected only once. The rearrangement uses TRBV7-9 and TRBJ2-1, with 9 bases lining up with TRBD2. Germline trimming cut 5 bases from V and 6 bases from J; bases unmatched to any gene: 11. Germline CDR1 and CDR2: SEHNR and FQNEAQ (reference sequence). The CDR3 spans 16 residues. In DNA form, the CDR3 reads TGTGCCAGCAGCCCCCAGGGTCTAGCGGGATTCAATGAGCAGTTCTTC. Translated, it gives CASSPQGLAGFNEQFF.

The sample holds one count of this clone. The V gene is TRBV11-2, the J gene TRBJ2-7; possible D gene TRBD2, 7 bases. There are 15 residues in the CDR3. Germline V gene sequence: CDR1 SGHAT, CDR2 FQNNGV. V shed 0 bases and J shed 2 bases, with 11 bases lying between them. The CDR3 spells CASSLERGATYEQYF. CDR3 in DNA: TGTGCCAGCAGCTTAGAACGGGGGGCGACCTACGAGCAGTACTTC. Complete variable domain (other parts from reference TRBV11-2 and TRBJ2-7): EAGVAQSPRYKIIEKRQSVAFWCNPISGHATLYWYQQILGQGPKLLIQFQNNGVVDDSQLPKDRFSAERLKGVDSTLKIQPAKLEDSAVYLCASSLERGATYEQYFGPGTRLTVT.

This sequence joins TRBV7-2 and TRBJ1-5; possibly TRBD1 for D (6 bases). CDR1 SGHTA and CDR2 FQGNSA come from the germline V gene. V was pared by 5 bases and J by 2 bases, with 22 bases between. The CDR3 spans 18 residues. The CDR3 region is CASSRTASRVYGNQPQHF. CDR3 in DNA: TGTGCCAGCAGCCGGACAGCCTCGAGGGTATATGGCAATCAGCCCCAGCATTTT.

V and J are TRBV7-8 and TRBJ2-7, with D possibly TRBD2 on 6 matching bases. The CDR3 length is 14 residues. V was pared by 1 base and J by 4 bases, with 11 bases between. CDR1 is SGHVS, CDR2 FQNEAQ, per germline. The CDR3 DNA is TGTGCCAGCAGCTTAGGACTAGTCGAATACGAGCAGTACTTC. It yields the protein CASSLGLVEYEQYF.

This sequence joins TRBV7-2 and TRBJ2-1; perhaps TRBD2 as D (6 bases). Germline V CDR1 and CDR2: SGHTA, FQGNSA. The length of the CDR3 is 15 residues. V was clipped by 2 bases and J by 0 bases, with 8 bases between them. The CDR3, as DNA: TGTGCCAGCAGCTTAACGCGGGACTCCTACAATGAGCAGTTCTTC. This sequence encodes CASSLTRDSYNEQFF.